This T cell receptor (beta chain) was identified during a study of identical twins. The germline gives CDR1 SEHNR, CDR2 FQNEAQ (reference sequence). V gave up 5 bases and J gave up 8 bases, with 18 bases separating them. CDR3 length: 14 amino acids. MiXCR, run by TCRdb on the 5' RACE reads, gives a single entry per CDR3 protein. Of more than 1.5 million distinct CDR3 sequences listed, 32% are singletons. This clonotype was seen more than once but under ten times. The TCR comes from a newborn girl in good health. The V call is TRBV7-9, the J call TRBJ1-2; possible D gene TRBD1, 5 bases. Sequenced: cord blood. The CDR3 DNA reads TGTGCCAGCAGCCCACGGGTCGGGGCTGGGGGCTACACCTTC. Protein product: CASSPRVGAGGYTF.